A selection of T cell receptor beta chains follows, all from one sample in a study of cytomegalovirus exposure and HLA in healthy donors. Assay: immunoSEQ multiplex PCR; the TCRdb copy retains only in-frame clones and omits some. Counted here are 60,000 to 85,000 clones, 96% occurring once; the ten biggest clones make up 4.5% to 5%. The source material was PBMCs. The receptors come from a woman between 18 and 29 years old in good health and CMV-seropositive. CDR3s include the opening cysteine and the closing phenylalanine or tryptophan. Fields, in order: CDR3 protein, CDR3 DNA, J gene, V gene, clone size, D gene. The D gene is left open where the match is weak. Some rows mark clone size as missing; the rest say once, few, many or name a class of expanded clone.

CDR3: CASSRAGTGDGIQYF
DNA: TGCGCCAGCAGTCGCGCCGGGACAGGGGACGGCATTCAGTACTTC
J: TRBJ2-4
V: TRBV4-1
size: -
D: TRBD1

CDR3: CASSLVASGSYEQYF
DNA: TGTGCCAGCAGCTTAGTAGCTAGCGGCTCCTACGAGCAGTACTTC
J: TRBJ2-7
V: TRBV7-9
size: -
D: TRBD2

CDR3: CASSFQRGGYGYTF
DNA: TGTGCCAGCAGCTTCCAGCGGGGCGGCTATGGCTACACCTTC
J: TRBJ1-2
V: TRBV6-5
size: -
D: -

CDR3: CASSTATGGTGELFF
DNA: TGTGCCAGCTCCACAGCAACAGGGGGCACCGGGGAGCTGTTTTTT
J: TRBJ2-2
V: TRBV18
size: -
D: TRBD1

CDR3: CASSPGLADTDTQYF
DNA: TGTGCCAGCAGTCCGGGACTAGCGGACACAGATACGCAGTATTTT
J: TRBJ2-3
V: TRBV5-4
size: once
D: TRBD2

CDR3: CASNHGLGGKGETQYF
DNA: TGTGCCAGCAACCACGGTCTGGGGGGTAAAGGAGAGACCCAGTACTTC
J: TRBJ2-5
V: TRBV5-4
size: -
D: -

CDR3: CAWSEEIAVQETQYF
DNA: TGTGCCTGGAGTGAGGAGATAGCGGTTCAAGAGACCCAGTACTTC
J: TRBJ2-5
V: TRBV30
size: -
D: -

CDR3: CASSYKAGGETQYF
DNA: TGTGCCAGCAGTTACAAAGCGGGAGGGGAGACCCAGTACTTC
J: TRBJ2-5
V: TRBV6-5
size: few
D: TRBD2

CDR3: CASSRIAGSYNEQFF
DNA: TGCGCCAGCAGCCGAATAGCGGGAAGCTACAATGAGCAGTTCTTC
J: TRBJ2-1
V: TRBV4-1
size: -
D: TRBD2

CDR3: CASSAGRSGNTIYF
DNA: TGTGCCAGCAGTGCAGGTCGCTCTGGAAACACCATATATTTT
J: TRBJ1-3
V: TRBV2
size: -
D: -

CDR3: CASGDFEQYF
DNA: TGTGCCAGCGGCGACTTCGAGCAGTACTTC
J: TRBJ2-7
V: TRBV6-6
size: -
D: -

CDR3: CASSVATGWQETQYF
DNA: TGTGCCAGCAGCGTAGCAACGGGTTGGCAAGAGACCCAGTACTTC
J: TRBJ2-5
V: TRBV9
size: -
D: -

CDR3: CASSMDRGNTEAFF
DNA: TGTGCCAGCTCAATGGACAGGGGGAACACTGAAGCTTTCTTT
J: TRBJ1-1
V: TRBV18
size: -
D: TRBD1

CDR3: CASSYSARAFNYGYTF
DNA: TGTGCCAGCAGTTACTCCGCCAGGGCGTTTAACTATGGCTACACCTTC
J: TRBJ1-2
V: TRBV6-5
size: -
D: -

CDR3: CAWKTFETQYF
DNA: TGTGCCTGGAAGACTTTTGAGACCCAGTACTTC
J: TRBJ2-5
V: TRBV30
size: -
D: -

CDR3: CASSLGLPTSGFYNEQFF
DNA: TGCGCCAGCAGCTTGGGATTGCCAACTAGCGGATTCTACAATGAGCAGTTCTTC
J: TRBJ2-1
V: TRBV5-1
size: once
D: TRBD2

CDR3: CATSSEGAQVLGTQYF
DNA: TGTGCCACCAGCAGTGAGGGGGCACAGGTTTTAGGGACGCAGTATTTT
J: TRBJ2-3
V: TRBV15
size: -
D: TRBD1

CDR3: CASSQDLGAILHEQFF
DNA: TGCGCCAGCAGCCAAGATTTGGGGGCCATTCTTCATGAGCAGTTCTTC
J: TRBJ2-1
V: TRBV4-3
size: -
D: -

CDR3: CASSLPTTTDTQYF
DNA: TGCGCCAGCAGCTTGCCCACTACCACAGATACGCAGTATTTT
J: TRBJ2-3
V: TRBV5-1
size: -
D: -

CDR3: CASSYGQGANYEQYF
DNA: TGTGCCAGCAGCTACGGACAGGGGGCGAATTACGAGCAGTACTTC
J: TRBJ2-7
V: TRBV7-9
size: -
D: TRBD1

CDR3: CASSPGSGLTDTQYF
DNA: TGTGCCAGCAGCCCCGGCTCGGGACTTACAGATACGCAGTATTTT
J: TRBJ2-3
V: TRBV7-8
size: -
D: -

CDR3: CASSQDRGTKNIQYF
DNA: TGTGCCAGCAGCCAAGACAGGGGAACCAAAAACATTCAGTACTTC
J: TRBJ2-4
V: TRBV4-2
size: -
D: -

CDR3: CASSRPTSGRIDEQFF
DNA: TGTGCCAGCAGCCGCCCGACTAGCGGGAGGATCGATGAGCAGTTCTTC
J: TRBJ2-1
V: TRBV5-4
size: -
D: TRBD2

CDR3: CASSVSFVGAPNTEAFF
DNA: TGTGCCAGCAGTGTCTCGTTCGTTGGAGCCCCGAACACTGAAGCTTTCTTT
J: TRBJ1-1
V: TRBV2
size: once
D: -

CDR3: CASSLGRTSQETQYF
DNA: TGTGCCAGCAGCTTGGGCCGGACAAGTCAAGAGACCCAGTACTTC
J: TRBJ2-5
V: TRBV5-8
size: -
D: -

CDR3: CASRPRQGFNYGYTF
DNA: TGTGCCAGCAGACCACGACAGGGCTTCAACTATGGCTACACCTTC
J: TRBJ1-2
V: TRBV6-5
size: once
D: TRBD1

CDR3: CASSFSGTSGSYEQYF
DNA: TGTGCCAGCAGCTTCTCCGGGACTAGCGGTTCCTACGAGCAGTACTTC
J: TRBJ2-7
V: TRBV7-2
size: -
D: TRBD2

CDR3: CAWSSEDRVSGVDTQYF
DNA: TGTGCCTGGAGTTCAGAGGACAGGGTGAGCGGGGTAGATACGCAGTATTTT
J: TRBJ2-3
V: TRBV30
size: -
D: -

CDR3: CASSLGQGAQPQHF
DNA: TGCGCCAGCAGCTTGGGACAGGGGGCTCAGCCCCAGCATTTT
J: TRBJ1-5
V: TRBV5-1
size: -
D: TRBD1

CDR3: CASSPPGLAGAGELFF
DNA: TGTGCCAGCTCACCACCGGGACTAGCGGGAGCCGGGGAGCTGTTTTTT
J: TRBJ2-2
V: TRBV18
size: -
D: TRBD2

CDR3: CASSLIGDQPQHF
DNA: TGTGCCAGCAGTTTAATAGGGGATCAGCCCCAGCATTTT
J: TRBJ1-5
V: TRBV27
size: once
D: -

CDR3: CASSFRDSLYEQYF
DNA: TGTGCCAGCAGCTTCCGGGACAGCCTTTACGAGCAGTACTTC
J: TRBJ2-7
V: TRBV11-2
size: once
D: TRBD1

CDR3: CASSLLGGGPGANVLTF
DNA: TGTGCCAGCAGCTTATTAGGGGGAGGGCCTGGGGCCAACGTCCTGACTTTC
J: TRBJ2-6
V: TRBV7-9
size: -
D: -

CDR3: CASSLALAGGYNEQFF
DNA: TGTGCCAGCAGCTTAGCCCTAGCGGGAGGGTACAATGAGCAGTTCTTC
J: TRBJ2-1
V: TRBV7-2
size: -
D: TRBD2

CDR3: CASSQLAGAPYEQYF
DNA: TGCGCCAGCAGCCAATTAGCGGGAGCGCCCTACGAGCAGTACTTC
J: TRBJ2-7
V: TRBV4-3
size: -
D: TRBD2

CDR3: CASTLSATSGNNEQFF
DNA: TGTGCCAGCACCCTATCCGCGACTAGCGGGAACAATGAGCAGTTCTTC
J: TRBJ2-1
V: TRBV27
size: -
D: TRBD2

CDR3: CASSGNSYNEQFF
DNA: TGTGCCAGCAGCGGGAACTCCTACAATGAGCAGTTCTTC
J: TRBJ2-1
V: TRBV25-1
size: -
D: -

CDR3: CASSPMGTGTTDTQYF
DNA: TGTGCCAGCTCACCTATGGGGACAGGGACCACAGATACGCAGTATTTT
J: TRBJ2-3
V: TRBV18
size: -
D: TRBD1

CDR3: CASSLVSADTQYF
DNA: TGTGCCAGCAGCTTAGTTAGCGCAGATACGCAGTATTTT
J: TRBJ2-3
V: TRBV11-3
size: -
D: -

CDR3: CASSQVLAGGGYEQFF
DNA: TGCGCCAGCAGCCAAGTTTTAGCGGGAGGAGGCTATGAGCAGTTCTTC
J: TRBJ2-1
V: TRBV4-3
size: -
D: TRBD2

CDR3: CASSLVAYSLYNEQFF
DNA: TGTGCCAGCAGCTTGGTTGCGTACTCCTTATACAATGAGCAGTTCTTC
J: TRBJ2-1
V: TRBV5-5
size: -
D: -

CDR3: CASSPTSSTGKYNEQFF
DNA: TGTGCCAGCAGTCCCACTTCTTCCACAGGGAAATACAATGAGCAGTTCTTC
J: TRBJ2-1
V: TRBV27
size: -
D: -

CDR3: CASSPRQGADTEAFF
DNA: TGTGCCAGCAGCCCCCGCCAGGGGGCAGACACTGAAGCTTTCTTT
J: TRBJ1-1
V: TRBV5-5
size: -
D: TRBD1

CDR3: CASSLGLQRDQETQYF
DNA: TGCGCCAGCAGCTTGGGACTGCAGCGGGACCAAGAGACCCAGTACTTC
J: TRBJ2-5
V: TRBV5-1
size: -
D: -

CDR3: CASSYPDYGYTF
DNA: TGTGCCAGTAGTTATCCAGACTATGGCTACACCTTC
J: TRBJ1-2
V: TRBV19
size: -
D: -

CDR3: CASSLAKLGVYEQYF
DNA: TGCGCCAGCAGCTTGGCTAAATTAGGGGTCTACGAGCAGTACTTC
J: TRBJ2-7
V: TRBV5-1
size: -
D: -

CDR3: CASSRTGSGNNEQFF
DNA: TGTGCCAGCAGCCGGACAGGGAGTGGGAACAATGAGCAGTTCTTC
J: TRBJ2-1
V: TRBV7-9
size: -
D: TRBD1

CDR3: CASSQGLLRGTRLDEQYF
DNA: TGCGCCAGCAGCCAAGGACTCCTCAGGGGCACGAGGCTGGACGAGCAGTACTTC
J: TRBJ2-7
V: TRBV4-3
size: -
D: -

CDR3: CASSPGLRKQETQYF
DNA: TGCGCCAGCAGCCCGGGACTTCGGAAGCAAGAGACCCAGTACTTC
J: TRBJ2-5
V: TRBV5-1
size: -
D: -

CDR3: CASSLYKGNQPQHF
DNA: TGTGCCAGCAGTTTATACAAAGGCAATCAGCCCCAGCATTTT
J: TRBJ1-5
V: TRBV27
size: -
D: -

CDR3: CASSLTAGVDEQYF
DNA: TGCGCCAGCAGCTTGACAGCGGGAGTCGACGAGCAGTACTTC
J: TRBJ2-7
V: TRBV5-1
size: -
D: TRBD2